The 2 T cell receptor beta chains below come from one sample, sequenced in a study of T cells in Graves' hyperthyroidism and ophthalmopathy. The investigators amplified TCR beta CDR3 regions from RNA transcripts. A first-round RT-PCR of the TCR CDR3 used the HTBI primer set. Via MiXCR, TCRdb re-called the multiplex PCR reads, giving one row per CDR3 protein. The profile shows approximately 420,000 distinct CDR3 sequences, under 15% of them singletons. Sequenced input: blood. Receptors were obtained from a woman in her twenties or thirties with Graves' hyperthyroidism.

The rearrangement joins TRBV5-1 to TRBJ1-2; D uncertain. Trimming cost V 4 bases and J 8 bases, with 21 bases left between them. The germline gives CDR1 SGHRS, CDR2 YFSETQ. CDR3 length equals 15 residues. The CDR3 nucleotides read TGCGCCAGCAGCGTGGATCCGTCAAGGTCTTGGGGCTACACCTTC. It is translated as CASSVDPSRSWGYTF.

This clonotype was recorded many times. The chain has TRBV12-3 or TRBV12-4 and TRBJ1-3, with a weak D call TRBD1 (5 bases). The CDR3 has 14 amino acids. V was shortened by 1 base and J by 2 bases, with 6 bases between the two germline ends. In nucleotides, the CDR3 is TGTGCCAGCAGTTTAGAGACAGCTGGAAACACCATATATTTT. Residues: CASSLETAGNTIYF.